The sequence of this TCR beta chain was determined in a study of cytomegalovirus exposure and HLA in healthy donors. Turning to the study itself: The Caucasian-associated ancestry cluster held over 65% of around 380 genotyped donors. Whole-study results and caveats: In a later analysis, CMV-associated beta chains were mostly HLA-associated, it appeared. The study listed some 160 cytomegalovirus-associated TCR beta chains.

When sampled, the donors appeared nominally healthy, though they likely had unrecorded immune exposures. About this clone itself: Its antigen is unknown.

Both 60 Vbeta primers and 13 Jbeta primers went into the PCR. The method was immunoSEQ multiplex PCR; TCRdb's version includes in-frame clones alone and lacks a portion of them. In the table there are about 140,000 clones, about 76% of which are singletons. V lost 0 bases and J lost 0; bases outside the gene matches: 3. Germline V gene sequence: CDR1 SGHRS, CDR2 YFSETQ. The CDR3 is made up of 18 amino acids. The receptor's source is a man younger than 30 in good health and CMV-seronegative. The sequenced material came from PBMCs. This rearrangement joins TRBV5-1 to TRBJ2-1, with 13 bases identical to TRBD2. The chain's CDR3 is CASSLEGTSGISYNEQFF. In nucleotides, the CDR3 is TGCGCCAGCAGCTTGGAAGGGACTAGCGGGATCTCCTACAATGAGCAGTTCTTC.